The 2 T cell receptor beta chains reported below all come from one sample, sequenced in a study of early T cells in non-severe SARS-CoV-2 infection. TCRdb fed the 5' RACE reads into MiXCR, producing one record per CDR3 protein. The sample carries about 82,000 distinct CDR3 sequences, approximately 13% recorded once. The sample taken for sequencing was whole blood. The receptors stem from an adult who was a healthcare worker with PCR-confirmed SARS-CoV-2 infection or an uninfected control (not recorded which).

This clonotype showed up just a few times. V gene TRBV7-2 combines with J gene TRBJ2-4; no clear D. Germline V gives CDR1 SGHTA, CDR2 FQGNSA. This CDR3 comprises 11 residues. Between the trimmed V and J ends, which lost 1 base and 8 bases, there was a span of 3 bases. The CDR3 nucleotides are TGTGCCAGCAGCTTAGACCACATTCAGTACTTC. It yields the protein CASSLDHIQYF.

This sequence joins TRBV6-5 and TRBJ2-5; 9 bases map to TRBD2. The CDR3 has 16 amino acids. Unmatched junction bases numbered 6, after V lost 0 bases and J lost 4 bases. Germline V lookup: CDR1 MNHEY, CDR2 SVGAGI. Here the CDR3 DNA reads TGTGCCAGCAGTTACTCGGGCGGGGGGGCCGGAGAGACCCAGTACTTC. This gives the protein CASSYSGGGAGETQYF.